A selection of T cell receptor beta chains follows, all from one sample in a study of CD8 T cells in ankylosing spondylitis. Via MiXCR, TCRdb re-called the 5' RACE reads, giving one row per CDR3 protein. Counted here are over 600,000 distinct CDR3 sequences, around a fifth occurring once; the ten biggest clones make up around 19%. The sequencing input was blood, either unsorted or a sorted T cell fraction (not recorded which). Every receptor here comes from a male donor with ankylosing spondylitis. Each CDR3 is given with its conserved first and last residue. Fields, in order: J gene, V gene, CDR3 protein.

>TRBJ1-1|TRBV7-9
CASSPKTGTTEAFF
>TRBJ2-3|TRBV7-2
CASTVGAITDTQYF
>TRBJ2-7|TRBV7-9
CASSPDSGSYEQYF
>TRBJ2-7|TRBV4-1
CASSPEAGDPEQYF
>TRBJ1-2|TRBV20-1
CSARTTQGFGGYTF
>TRBJ2-5|TRBV10-3
CAISGTSGETQYF
>TRBJ2-1|TRBV7-3
CASSLGGIQFF
>TRBJ2-7|TRBV12-3/TRBV12-4
CASSWGTGKQYF
>TRBJ1-1|TRBV28
CASSSKTALNTEAFF
>TRBJ2-5|TRBV20-1
CSAAGTSGEETQYF
>TRBJ1-3|TRBV6-5
CASSSGSSGNTIYF
>TRBJ1-2|TRBV9
CASSALGQGGNYGYTF
>TRBJ2-7|TRBV12-3/TRBV12-4
CASSHRTGGNYEQYF
>TRBJ2-1|TRBV7-2
CASSAYGTSGGNEQFF
>TRBJ2-1|TRBV6-2/TRBV6-3
CASSLRTSGNEQFF
>TRBJ2-1|TRBV4-2
CASRTSGTGEQFF
>TRBJ2-6|TRBV2
CASRRTALLLSGANVLTF
>TRBJ1-6|TRBV27
CASSSYNSPLHF
>TRBJ1-5|TRBV20-1
CSARHGTGLRNQPQHF
>TRBJ2-7|TRBV28
CASSPDRPSYEQYF
>TRBJ2-1|TRBV3-1
CASSQGTSRGVSSYNEQFF
>TRBJ2-2|TRBV7-6
CASSLGAGGAGTGELFF
>TRBJ1-5|TRBV5-1
CANGRGRNQPQHF
>TRBJ2-5|TRBV20-1
CSARRVLVGETQYF
>TRBJ1-2|TRBV4-2
CASSQDKGANYGYTF
>TRBJ2-7|TRBV12-3/TRBV12-4
CASTDGRTSGSHEQYF
>TRBJ1-3|TRBV27
CASRPQGAPGNTIYF
>TRBJ1-2|TRBV20-1
CSAWGGNYGYTF
>TRBJ1-3|TRBV4-2
CASSQDDRVEGENTIYF
>TRBJ2-2|TRBV7-3
CASSTSGTSGTGELFF
>TRBJ2-7|TRBV5-6
CASSFNDRVINEQYF
>TRBJ1-1|TRBV7-2
CASSPGASPNTEAFF
>TRBJ2-3|TRBV6-2/TRBV6-3
CASSPLQGGAADTQYF
>TRBJ2-3|TRBV20-1
CSGGGKAAQYF
>TRBJ2-1|TRBV7-2
CASSAPLAGNEQFF
>TRBJ2-1|TRBV28
CASSLLTNNEQFF
>TRBJ1-1|TRBV20-1
CSARDPRGPTEAFF
>TRBJ2-1|TRBV6-5
CASSSRTSRSSYNEQFF
>TRBJ2-1|TRBV6-1
CASQRGGHNEQFF
>TRBJ1-2|TRBV6-5
CASSWGQGLNYGYTF
>TRBJ1-5|TRBV30
CAWSGGGSNQPQHF
>TRBJ2-7|TRBV11-1
CASSAKGQGTWEQYF
>TRBJ2-7|TRBV5-1
CASSLASQGPDEQYF
>TRBJ2-1|TRBV7-9
CASRSTGEHEQFF